The entry that follows covers one TCR beta chain sequence. Its target is unknown. This sample is part of a study of identical twins. General observations from the study: Conclusions rested on cross-sectional statistics rather than following the same donors.

Each cDNA held unique molecular identifiers, and template switching gave it a universal primer site. Each CDR3 protein gets one entry after TCRdb re-called the 5' RACE reads with MiXCR. The sample has approximately 600,000 distinct CDR3 sequences; 9.6% are singletons. These records were also assigned to another study, of yellow fever vaccine responses in identical twins.

Sequenced: PBMCs. The clonotype originates from a woman under 30 in good health.

The DNA for the CDR3 is TGTGCCAGCAGAACCGGGACAGGTAGCTACGAGCAGTACTTC. It yields the protein CASRTGTGSYEQYF. The V gene is TRBV12-3 or TRBV12-4, the J gene TRBJ2-7; 8 bases are shared with TRBD1. This CDR3 spans 14 amino acids. The V segment lost 6 bases and the J segment 3 bases; nucleotides outside the gene matches: 7.